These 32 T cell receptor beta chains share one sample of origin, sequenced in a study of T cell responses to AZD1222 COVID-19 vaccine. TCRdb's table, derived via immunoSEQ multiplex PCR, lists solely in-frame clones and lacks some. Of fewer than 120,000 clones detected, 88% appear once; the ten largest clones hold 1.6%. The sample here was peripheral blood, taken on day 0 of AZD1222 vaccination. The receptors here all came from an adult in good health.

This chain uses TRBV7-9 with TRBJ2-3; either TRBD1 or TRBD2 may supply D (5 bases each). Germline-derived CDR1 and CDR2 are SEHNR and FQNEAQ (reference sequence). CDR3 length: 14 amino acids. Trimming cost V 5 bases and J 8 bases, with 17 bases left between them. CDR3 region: CASSPGDVRGTQYF. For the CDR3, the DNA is TGTGCCAGCAGCCCCGGGGACGTCCGGGGTACGCAGTATTTT. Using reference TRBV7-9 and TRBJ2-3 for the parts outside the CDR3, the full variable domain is DTGVSQNPRHKITKRGQNVTFRCDPISEHNRLYWYRQTLGQGPEFLTYFQNEAQLEKSRLLSDRFSAERPKGSFSTLEIQRTEQGDSAMYLCASSPGDVRGTQYFGPGTRLTVL.

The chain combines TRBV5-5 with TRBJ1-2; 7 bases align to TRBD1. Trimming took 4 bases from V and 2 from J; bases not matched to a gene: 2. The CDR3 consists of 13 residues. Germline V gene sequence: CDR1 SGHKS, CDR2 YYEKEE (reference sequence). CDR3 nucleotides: TGTGCCAGCAGCCAGACAGGGAACTATGGCTACACCTTC. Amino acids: CASSQTGNYGYTF.

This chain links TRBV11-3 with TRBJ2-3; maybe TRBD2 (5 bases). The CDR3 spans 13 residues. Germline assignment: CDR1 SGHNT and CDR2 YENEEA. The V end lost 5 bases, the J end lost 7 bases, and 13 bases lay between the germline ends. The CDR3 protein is CASSLERAHTQYF. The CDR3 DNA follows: TGTGCCAGCAGCCTCGAGAGGGCACATACGCAGTATTTT.

CDR3 nucleotide sequence: TGTGCCAGCAGCCAAGAAGGGACTAGCGGGGGCCGATACAATGAGCAGTTCTTC. Encoded protein: CASSQEGTSGGRYNEQFF. The chain is built from TRBV3-1 (or the pseudogene TRBV3-2) and TRBJ2-1, with 14 bases aligning to TRBD2. Germline CDR1 LGHDT, CDR2 YNNKEL (reference sequence). The V segment lost 0 bases and the J segment 4 bases; nucleotides outside the gene matches: 5. The CDR3 loop spans 18 amino acids.

DNA of the CDR3: TGTGCCAGCAGCGTAGGACCCCAAACCACTCAGCCCCAGCATTTT. Translated: CASSVGPQTTQPQHF. This chain connects TRBV9 to TRBJ1-5; D is ambiguous. V was cut by 0 bases and J by 6 bases, with 13 bases left in between. Germline V gives CDR1 SGDLS, CDR2 YYNGEE. The CDR3 length is 15 residues.

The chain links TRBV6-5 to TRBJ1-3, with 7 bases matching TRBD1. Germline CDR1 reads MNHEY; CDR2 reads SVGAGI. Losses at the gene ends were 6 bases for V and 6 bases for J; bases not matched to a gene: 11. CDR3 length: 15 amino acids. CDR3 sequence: CASSPYTGAENTIYF. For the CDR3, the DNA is TGTGCCAGCAGCCCATACACAGGGGCGGAAAACACCATATATTTT.

Here the CDR3 DNA reads TGTGCCAGCAGTCCTCAGACAGGGACGAACACTGAAGCTTTCTTT. Translating gives CASSPQTGTNTEAFF. The gene calls are TRBV27 and TRBJ1-1; 7 bases agree with TRBD1. V was pared by 5 bases and J by 1 base, with 7 bases of the junction left unmatched. The CDR3 consists of 15 residues. Germline CDR1 and CDR2: MNHEY and SMNVEV (reference sequence).

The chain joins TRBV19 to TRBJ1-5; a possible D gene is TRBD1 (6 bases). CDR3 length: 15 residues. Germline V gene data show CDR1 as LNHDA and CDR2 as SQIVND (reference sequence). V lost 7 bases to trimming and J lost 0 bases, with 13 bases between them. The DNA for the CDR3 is TGTGCCAGTACTATGGACAGCTATAGCAATCAGCCCCAGCATTTT. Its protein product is CASTMDSYSNQPQHF.

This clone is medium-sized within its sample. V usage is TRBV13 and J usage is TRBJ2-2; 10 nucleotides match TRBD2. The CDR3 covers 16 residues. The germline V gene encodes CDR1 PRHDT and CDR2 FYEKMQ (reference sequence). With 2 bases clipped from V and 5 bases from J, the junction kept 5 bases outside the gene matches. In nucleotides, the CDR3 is TGTGCCAGCAGCTTACTAGCGGGAGATGAGACCGGGGAGCTGTTTTTT. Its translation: CASSLLAGDETGELFF.

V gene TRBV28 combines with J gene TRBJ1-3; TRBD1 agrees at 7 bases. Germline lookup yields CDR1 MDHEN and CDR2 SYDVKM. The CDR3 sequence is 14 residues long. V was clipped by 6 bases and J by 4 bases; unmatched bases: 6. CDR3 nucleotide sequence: TGTGCCAGCAGCTGGGTAGGGGGCGGAAACACCATATATTTT. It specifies CASSWVGGGNTIYF.

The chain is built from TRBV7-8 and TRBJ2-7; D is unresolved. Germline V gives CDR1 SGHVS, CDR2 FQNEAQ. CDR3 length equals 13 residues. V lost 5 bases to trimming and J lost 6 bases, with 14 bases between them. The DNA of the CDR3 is TGTGCCAGCAGCGGAGAAAAGAAGGGCGAGCAGTACTTC. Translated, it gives CASSGEKKGEQYF.

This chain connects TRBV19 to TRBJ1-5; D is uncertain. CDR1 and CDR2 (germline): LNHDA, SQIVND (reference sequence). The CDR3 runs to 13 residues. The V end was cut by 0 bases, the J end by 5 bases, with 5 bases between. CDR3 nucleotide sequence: TGTGCCAGTAGTATAGATGACTATCAGCCCCAGCATTTT. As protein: CASSIDDYQPQHF.

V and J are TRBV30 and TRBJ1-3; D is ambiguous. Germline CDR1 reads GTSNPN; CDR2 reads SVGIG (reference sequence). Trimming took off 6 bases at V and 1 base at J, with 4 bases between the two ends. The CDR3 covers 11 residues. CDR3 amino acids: CACGSGNTIYF. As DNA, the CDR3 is TGTGCCTGCGGTTCTGGAAACACCATATATTTT.

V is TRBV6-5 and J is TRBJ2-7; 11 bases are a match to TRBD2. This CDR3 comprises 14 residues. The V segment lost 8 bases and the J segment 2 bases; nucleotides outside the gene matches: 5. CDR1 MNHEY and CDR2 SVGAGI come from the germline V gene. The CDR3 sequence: CASGLAGGPYEQYF. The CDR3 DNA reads TGTGCCAGCGGATTAGCGGGAGGGCCCTACGAGCAGTACTTC.

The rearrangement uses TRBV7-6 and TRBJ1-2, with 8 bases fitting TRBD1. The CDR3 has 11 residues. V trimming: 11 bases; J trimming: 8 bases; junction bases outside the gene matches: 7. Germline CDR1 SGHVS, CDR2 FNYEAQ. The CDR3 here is CACSDREGYTF. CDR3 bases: TGTGCCTGCTCGGACAGGGAGGGCTACACCTTC.

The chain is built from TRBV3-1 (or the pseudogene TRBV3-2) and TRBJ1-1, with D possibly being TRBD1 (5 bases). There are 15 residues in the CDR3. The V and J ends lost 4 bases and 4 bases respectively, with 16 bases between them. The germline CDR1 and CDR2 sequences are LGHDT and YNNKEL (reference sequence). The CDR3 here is CASSPEGSVRTEAFF. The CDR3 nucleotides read TGTGCCAGCAGCCCCGAGGGGAGTGTACGCACTGAAGCTTTCTTT.

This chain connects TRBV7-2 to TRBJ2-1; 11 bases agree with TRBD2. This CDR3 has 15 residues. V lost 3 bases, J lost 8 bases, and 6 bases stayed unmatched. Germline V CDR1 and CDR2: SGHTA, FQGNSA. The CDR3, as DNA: TGTGCCAGCAGCTTGGTAGCGGGGGGGCGATATGAGCAGTTCTTC. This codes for CASSLVAGGRYEQFF.

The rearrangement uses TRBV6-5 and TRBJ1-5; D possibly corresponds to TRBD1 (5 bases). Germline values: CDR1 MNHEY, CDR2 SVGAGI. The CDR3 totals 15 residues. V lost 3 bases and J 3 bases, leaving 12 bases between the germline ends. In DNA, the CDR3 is TGTGCCAGCAGTTATACGGGGGGAAACAATCAGCCCCAGCATTTT. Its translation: CASSYTGGNNQPQHF.

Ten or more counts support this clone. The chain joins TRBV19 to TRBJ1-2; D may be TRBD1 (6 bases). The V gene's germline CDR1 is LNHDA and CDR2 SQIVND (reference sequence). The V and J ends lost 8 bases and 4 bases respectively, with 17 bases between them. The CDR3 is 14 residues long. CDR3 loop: CASAFPGGGYGYTF. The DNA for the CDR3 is TGTGCCAGTGCCTTTCCGGGGGGCGGCTATGGCTACACCTTC.

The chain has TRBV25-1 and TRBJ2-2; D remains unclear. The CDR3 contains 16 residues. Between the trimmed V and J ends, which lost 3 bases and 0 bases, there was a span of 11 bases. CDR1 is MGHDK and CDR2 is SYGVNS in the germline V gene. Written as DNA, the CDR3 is TGTGCCAGCAGTGAGGAGTTAGGGCCGAACACCGGGGAGCTGTTTTTT. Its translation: CASSEELGPNTGELFF.

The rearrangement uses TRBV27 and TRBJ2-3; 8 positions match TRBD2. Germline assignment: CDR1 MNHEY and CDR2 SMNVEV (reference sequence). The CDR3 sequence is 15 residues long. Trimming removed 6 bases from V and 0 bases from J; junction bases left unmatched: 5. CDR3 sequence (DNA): TGTGCCAGCAGCCTAGCGGGTCTGAGCACAGATACGCAGTATTTT. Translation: CASSLAGLSTDTQYF.

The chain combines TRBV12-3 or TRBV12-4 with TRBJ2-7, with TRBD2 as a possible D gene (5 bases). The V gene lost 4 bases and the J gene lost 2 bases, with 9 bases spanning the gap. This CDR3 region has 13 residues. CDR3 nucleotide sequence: TGTGCCAGCAGTTCGTCCGGGACCTACGAGCAGTACTTC. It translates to CASSSSGTYEQYF.

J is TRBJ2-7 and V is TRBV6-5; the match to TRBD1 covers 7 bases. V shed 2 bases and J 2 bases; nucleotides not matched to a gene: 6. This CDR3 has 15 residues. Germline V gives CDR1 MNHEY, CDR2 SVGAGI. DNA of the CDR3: TGTGCCAGCAGTTACCTCCCGGACAGGACCTACGAGCAGTACTTC. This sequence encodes CASSYLPDRTYEQYF.

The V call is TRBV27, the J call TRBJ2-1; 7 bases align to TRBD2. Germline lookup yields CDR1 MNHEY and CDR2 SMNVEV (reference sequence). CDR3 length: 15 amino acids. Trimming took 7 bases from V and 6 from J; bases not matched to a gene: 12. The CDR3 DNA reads TGTGCCAGCATTCCCCGGTGGACTAGTGGCAATGAGCAGTTCTTC. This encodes CASIPRWTSGNEQFF.

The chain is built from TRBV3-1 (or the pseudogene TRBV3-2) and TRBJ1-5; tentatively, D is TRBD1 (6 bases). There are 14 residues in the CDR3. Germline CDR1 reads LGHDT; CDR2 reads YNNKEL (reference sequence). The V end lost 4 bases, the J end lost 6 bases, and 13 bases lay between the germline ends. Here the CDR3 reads CASSPRGLSQPQHF. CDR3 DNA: TGTGCCAGCAGCCCCCGGGGGCTCAGTCAGCCCCAGCATTTT.

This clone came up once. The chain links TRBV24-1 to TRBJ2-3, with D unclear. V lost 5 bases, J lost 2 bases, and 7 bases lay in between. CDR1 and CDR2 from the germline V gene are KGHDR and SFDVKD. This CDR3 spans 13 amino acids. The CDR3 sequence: CATSGGPTDTQYF. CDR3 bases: TGTGCCACCAGTGGAGGACCCACAGATACGCAGTATTTT.

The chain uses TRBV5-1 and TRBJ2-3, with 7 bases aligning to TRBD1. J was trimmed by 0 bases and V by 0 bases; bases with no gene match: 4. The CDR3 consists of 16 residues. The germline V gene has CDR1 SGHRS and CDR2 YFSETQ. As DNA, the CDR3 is TGCGCCAGCAGCTTGGCAGCAGGGGGTAGCACAGATACGCAGTATTTT. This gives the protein CASSLAAGGSTDTQYF.

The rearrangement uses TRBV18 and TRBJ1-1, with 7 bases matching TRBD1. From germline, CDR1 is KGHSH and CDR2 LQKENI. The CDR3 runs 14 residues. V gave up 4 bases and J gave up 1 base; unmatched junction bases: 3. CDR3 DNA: TGTGCCAGCTCACATTGGACAGGGAACACTGAAGCTTTCTTT. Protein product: CASSHWTGNTEAFF.

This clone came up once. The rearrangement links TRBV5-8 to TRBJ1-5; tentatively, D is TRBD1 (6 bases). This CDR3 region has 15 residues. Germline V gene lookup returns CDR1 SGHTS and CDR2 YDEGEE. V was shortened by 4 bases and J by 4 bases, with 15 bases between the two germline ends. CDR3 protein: CASSRNPGQNQPQHF. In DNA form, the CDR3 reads TGTGCCAGCAGCAGGAACCCGGGACAAAATCAGCCCCAGCATTTT.

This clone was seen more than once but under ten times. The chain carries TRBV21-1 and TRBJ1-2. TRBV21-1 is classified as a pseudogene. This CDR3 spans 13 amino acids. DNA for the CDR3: TGTGCCAGCAGTGGAGGGGACGACTATGGCTACACCTTC. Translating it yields CASSGGDDYGYTF.

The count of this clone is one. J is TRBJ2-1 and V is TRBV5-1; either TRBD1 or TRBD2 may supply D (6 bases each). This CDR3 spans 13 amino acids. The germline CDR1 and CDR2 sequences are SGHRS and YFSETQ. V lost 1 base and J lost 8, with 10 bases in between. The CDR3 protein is CASSLNREDEQFF. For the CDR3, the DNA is TGCGCCAGCAGCTTGAACAGGGAGGATGAGCAGTTCTTC.

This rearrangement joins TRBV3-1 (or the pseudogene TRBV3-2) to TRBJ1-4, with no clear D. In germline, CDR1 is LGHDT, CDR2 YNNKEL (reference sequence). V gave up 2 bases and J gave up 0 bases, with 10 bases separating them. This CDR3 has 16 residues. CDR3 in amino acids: CASSQQGRTTNEKLFF. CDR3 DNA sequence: TGTGCCAGCAGCCAACAAGGTCGTACAACTAATGAAAAACTGTTTTTT.